This T cell receptor (beta chain) was recovered during a study of T cell repertoires in cytomegalovirus infection. Study information: Matching HLA type, along with CMV infection, was indicated by public TCR beta signatures. Study results and caveats: HLA-C-restricted CMV clonotypes gave the most frequent clonotype in two of eight donors. Adding up the frequency of public TCR beta families identified people who carried CMV plus the relevant HLA.

This clonotype has a count of ten or more. Antigen unknown. TCRdb re-analysed the reads in MiXCR, keeping a single row per CDR3 protein. The sample records hundreds of thousands of distinct CDR3 sequences, approximately 8.9% being singletons. The sequence derives from a human donor in good health (CMV status not recorded). Some clones in this sample may be carry-over from other donors' samples. Sequenced input: PBMCs.

This chain's CDR3 is CASSPQDGANVLTF. CDR3 nucleotides: TGTGCCAGCAGCCCGCAGGACGGGGCCAACGTCCTGACTTTC. The chain employs TRBV7-6 and TRBJ2-6, with no clear D. The CDR3 loop spans 14 amino acids. V dropped 5 bases and J dropped 4 bases, with 9 bases sitting between them. Germline V lookup: CDR1 SGHVS, CDR2 FNYEAQ.